The rows below give T cell receptor beta chains drawn from one sample of a study of identical twins. Using its own MiXCR run on the 5' RACE reads, TCRdb lists one record per CDR3 protein. This sample has 240,000 or so distinct CDR3 sequences, with 5.5% to 8% found just once. This sample also appeared in a second study, on yellow fever vaccine responses in identical twins.

The sequenced material came from memory (CD45RO+) T cells sorted from blood. The source is a woman between 18 and 30 years old in good health. The CDR3 runs from the conserved cysteine through the conserved F or W. The D gene is left open where the match is weak. Size is stated for part of the rows, as once, few or many counts, or as a class when the clone is expanded.

D gene	V gene	clone size	CDR3 length	CDR3 protein
-	TRBV10-3	-	15	CAISESLRGNEKLFF
-	TRBV5-1	few	14	CASSSGVVKETQYF
TRBD1	TRBV9	few	17	CASSVDPGDSINSPLHF
-	TRBV12-3/TRBV12-4	few	11	CASRRGNEQFF
-	TRBV7-8	-	13	CASSLVLGPEQFF
-	TRBV3-1	-	14	CASSLSLRRTEAFF
TRBD2	TRBV3-1	many	15	CASSQLGGAGNEQFF
-	TRBV11-2	many	13	CASSPGTESSQFF
TRBD1	TRBV3-1	few	15	CASSLGTAGSTEAFF
TRBD2	TRBV5-1	many	16	CASSLVGTRFNNEQFF
-	TRBV6-5	many	12	CASSLGAGGAFF
-	TRBV5-1	many	14	CASTEPTGTGELFF
TRBD2	TRBV20-1	many	14	CSASFAGGKETQYF
-	TRBV29-1	many	17	CSVAGLGGGIGTDTQYF
-	TRBV10-3	many	11	CAISADDWMYF
-	TRBV9	-	15	CASSVAGNSYNEQFF
TRBD2	TRBV29-1	few	12	CSGLAGSYEQYF
TRBD2	TRBV12-3/TRBV12-4	-	12	CASRRGTTEQFF
-	TRBV5-5	few	14	CASSLGKVTGELFF
TRBD1	TRBV5-1	many	15	CASSLTGGDSQPQHF
-	TRBV24-1	few	16	CATSDHTRGLNYGYTF
-	TRBV29-1	many	14	CSVGGQAGANVLTF
-	TRBV20-1	-	15	CSARDDGGSTHGYTF
TRBD2	TRBV20-1	-	16	CSADLWGGRGPNEQFF
TRBD2	TRBV11-3	-	15	CASSRASGGVDEQFF
TRBD2	TRBV5-5	-	15	CASSLEAGGNYEQYF
TRBD1	TRBV12-3/TRBV12-4	many	15	CASSPRQGPNYGYTF
TRBD1	TRBV27	-	14	CASSPTGINSPLHF
TRBD2	TRBV15	many	21	CATSRAGLAGAYYSGANVLTF
-	TRBV4-1	-	19	CASSPWQRIGGTKEETQYF
-	TRBV5-1	many	15	CASSLDSANRGELFF
-	TRBV3-1	-	13	CASSQRGAYEQYF
TRBD1	TRBV5-1	many	16	CASSLRGQGNTGELFF
TRBD2	TRBV14	-	16	CASSQDLAGPYNEQFF
-	TRBV6-4	many	13	CASSDVGYNEQFF
-	TRBV12-3/TRBV12-4	many	13	CASSLDLGNEQFF